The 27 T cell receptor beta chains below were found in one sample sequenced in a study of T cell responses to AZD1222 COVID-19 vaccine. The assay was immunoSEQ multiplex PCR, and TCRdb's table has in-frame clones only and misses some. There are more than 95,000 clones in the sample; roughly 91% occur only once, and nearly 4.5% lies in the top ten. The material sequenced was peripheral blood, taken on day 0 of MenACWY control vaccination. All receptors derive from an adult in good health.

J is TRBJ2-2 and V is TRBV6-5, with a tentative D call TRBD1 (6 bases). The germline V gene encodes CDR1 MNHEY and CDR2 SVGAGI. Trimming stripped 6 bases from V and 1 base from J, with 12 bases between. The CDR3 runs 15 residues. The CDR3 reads CASRPGTLNTGELFF. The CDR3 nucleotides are TGTGCCAGCAGACCCGGGACACTGAACACCGGGGAGCTGTTTTTT.

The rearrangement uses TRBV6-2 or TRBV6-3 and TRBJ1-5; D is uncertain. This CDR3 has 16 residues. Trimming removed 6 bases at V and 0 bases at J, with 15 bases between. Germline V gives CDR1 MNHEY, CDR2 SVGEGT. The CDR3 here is CASSIPVANSNQPQHF. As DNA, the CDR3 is TGTGCCAGCAGCATCCCCGTCGCGAATAGCAATCAGCCCCAGCATTTT.

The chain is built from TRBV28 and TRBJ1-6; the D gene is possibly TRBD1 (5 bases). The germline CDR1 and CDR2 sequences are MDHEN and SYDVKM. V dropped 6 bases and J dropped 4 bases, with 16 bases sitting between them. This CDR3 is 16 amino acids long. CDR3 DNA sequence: TGTGCCAGCAGCTTGGGAGGGGAGAGGTATAATTCACCCCTCCACTTT. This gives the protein CASSLGGERYNSPLHF.

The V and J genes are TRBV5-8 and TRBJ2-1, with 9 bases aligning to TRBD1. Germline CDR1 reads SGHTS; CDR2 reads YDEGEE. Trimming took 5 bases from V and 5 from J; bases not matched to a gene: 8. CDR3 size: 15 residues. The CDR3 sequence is CASRLGQGPNNEQFF. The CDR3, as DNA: TGTGCCAGCAGACTTGGACAGGGGCCAAACAATGAGCAGTTCTTC.

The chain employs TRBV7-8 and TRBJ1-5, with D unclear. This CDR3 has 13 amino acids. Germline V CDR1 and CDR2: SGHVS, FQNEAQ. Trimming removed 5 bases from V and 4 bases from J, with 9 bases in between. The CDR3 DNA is TGTGCCAGCAGCGGCCCAGAAAATCAGCCCCAGCATTTT. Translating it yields CASSGPENQPQHF.

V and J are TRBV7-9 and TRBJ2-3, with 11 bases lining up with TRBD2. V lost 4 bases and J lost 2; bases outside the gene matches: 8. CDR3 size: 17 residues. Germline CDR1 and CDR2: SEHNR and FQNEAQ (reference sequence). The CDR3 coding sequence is TGTGCCAGCAGCTCAACACTAGCGGGGGCTAACACAGATACGCAGTATTTT. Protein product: CASSSTLAGANTDTQYF.

DNA for the CDR3: TGTGCCAGCAGCCCAGCAGGCGGGAGCTACGAGCAGTACTTC. It specifies CASSPAGGSYEQYF. The chain has TRBV7-2 and TRBJ2-7; 7 positions match TRBD2. V shed 5 bases and J 3 bases; nucleotides not matched to a gene: 7. CDR1 is SGHTA, CDR2 FQGNSA, per germline. The CDR3 length is 14 residues.

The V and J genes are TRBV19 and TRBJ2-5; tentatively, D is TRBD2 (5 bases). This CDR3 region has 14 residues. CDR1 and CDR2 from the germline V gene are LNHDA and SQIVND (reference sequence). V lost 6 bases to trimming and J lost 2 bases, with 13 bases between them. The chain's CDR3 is CASSIRAGQETQYF. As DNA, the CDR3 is TGTGCCAGTAGCATTCGGGCGGGTCAAGAGACCCAGTACTTC. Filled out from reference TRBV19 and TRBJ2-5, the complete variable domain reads DGGITQSPKYLFRKEGQNVTLSCEQNLNHDAMYWYRQDPGQGLRLIYYSQIVNDFQKGDIAEGYSVSREKKESFPLTVTSAQKNPTAFYLCASSIRAGQETQYFGPGTRLLVL.

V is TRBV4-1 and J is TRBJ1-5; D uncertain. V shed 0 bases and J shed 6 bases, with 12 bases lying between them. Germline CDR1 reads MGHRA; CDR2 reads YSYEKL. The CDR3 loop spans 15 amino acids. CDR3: CASSQDGRFGQPQHF. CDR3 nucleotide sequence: TGCGCCAGCAGCCAAGATGGCAGGTTTGGTCAGCCCCAGCATTTT.

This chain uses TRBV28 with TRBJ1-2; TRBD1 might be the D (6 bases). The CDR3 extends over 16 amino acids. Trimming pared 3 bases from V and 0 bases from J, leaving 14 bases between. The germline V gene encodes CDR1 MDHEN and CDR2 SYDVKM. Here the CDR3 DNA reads TGTGCCAGCAGTTTTTCGGGGGGCTCGTCTAACTATGGCTACACCTTC. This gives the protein CASSFSGGSSNYGYTF.

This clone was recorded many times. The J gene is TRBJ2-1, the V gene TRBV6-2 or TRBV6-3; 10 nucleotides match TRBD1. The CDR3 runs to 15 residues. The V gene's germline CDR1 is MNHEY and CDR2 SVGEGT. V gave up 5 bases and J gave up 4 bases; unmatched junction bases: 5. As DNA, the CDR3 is TGTGCCAGCAGTGGGGGACAGGGGCCATACAATGAGCAGTTCTTC. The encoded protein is CASSGGQGPYNEQFF.

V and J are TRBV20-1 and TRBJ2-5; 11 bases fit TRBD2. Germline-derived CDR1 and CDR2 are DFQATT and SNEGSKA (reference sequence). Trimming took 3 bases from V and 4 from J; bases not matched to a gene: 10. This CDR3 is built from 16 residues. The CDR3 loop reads CSASLLAGGLPETQYF. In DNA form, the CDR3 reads TGCAGTGCTAGTTTGCTAGCGGGAGGCCTCCCAGAGACCCAGTACTTC.

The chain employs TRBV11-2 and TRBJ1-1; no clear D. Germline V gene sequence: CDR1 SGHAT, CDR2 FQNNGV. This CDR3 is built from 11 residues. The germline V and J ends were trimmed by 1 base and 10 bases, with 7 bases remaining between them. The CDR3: CASSLGRGAFF. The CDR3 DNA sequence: TGTGCCAGCAGCTTAGGGCGAGGAGCTTTCTTT. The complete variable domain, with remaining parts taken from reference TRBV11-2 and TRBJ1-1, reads EAGVAQSPRYKIIEKRQSVAFWCNPISGHATLYWYQQILGQGPKLLIQFQNNGVVDDSQLPKDRFSAERLKGVDSTLKIQPAKLEDSAVYLCASSLGRGAFFGQGTRLTVV.

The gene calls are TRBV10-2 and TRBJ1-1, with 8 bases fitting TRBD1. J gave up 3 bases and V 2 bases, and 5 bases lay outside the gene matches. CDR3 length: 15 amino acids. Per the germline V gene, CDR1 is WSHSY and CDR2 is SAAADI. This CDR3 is CASSETRDRHTEAFF. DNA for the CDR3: TGCGCCAGCAGTGAGACCCGGGACAGGCACACTGAAGCTTTCTTT.

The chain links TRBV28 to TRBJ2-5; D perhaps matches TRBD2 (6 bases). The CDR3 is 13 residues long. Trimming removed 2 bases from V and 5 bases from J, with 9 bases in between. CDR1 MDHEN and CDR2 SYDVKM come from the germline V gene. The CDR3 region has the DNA TGTGCCAGCAGTTTACCGGGAGAGGAGACCCAGTACTTC. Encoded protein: CASSLPGEETQYF. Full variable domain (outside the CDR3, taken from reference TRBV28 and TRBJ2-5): DVKVTQSSRYLVKRTGEKVFLECVQDMDHENMFWYRQDPGLGLRLIYFSYDVKMKEKGDIPEGYSVSREKKERFSLILESASTNQTSMYLCASSLPGEETQYFGPGTRLLVL.

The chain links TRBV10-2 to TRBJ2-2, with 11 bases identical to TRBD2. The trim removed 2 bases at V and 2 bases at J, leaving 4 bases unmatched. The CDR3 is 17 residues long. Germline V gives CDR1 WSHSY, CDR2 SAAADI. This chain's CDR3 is CASSEVAGGPNTGELFF. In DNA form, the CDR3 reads TGCGCCAGCAGTGAGGTAGCGGGGGGGCCAAACACCGGGGAGCTGTTTTTT.

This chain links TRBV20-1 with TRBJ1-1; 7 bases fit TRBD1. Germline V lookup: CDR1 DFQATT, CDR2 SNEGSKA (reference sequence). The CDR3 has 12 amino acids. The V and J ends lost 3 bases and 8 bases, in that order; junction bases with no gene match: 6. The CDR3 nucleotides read TGCAGTGCTAGTGACAGGGCGCCCGAAGCTTTCTTT. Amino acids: CSASDRAPEAFF.

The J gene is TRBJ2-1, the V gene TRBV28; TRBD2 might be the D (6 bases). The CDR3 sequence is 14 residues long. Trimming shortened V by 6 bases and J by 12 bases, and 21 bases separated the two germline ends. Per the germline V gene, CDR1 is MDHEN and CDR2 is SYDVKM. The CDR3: CASSPLGAGSGQFF. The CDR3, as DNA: TGTGCCAGCAGCCCGCTTGGCGCGGGGAGCGGGCAGTTCTTC.

CDR3 protein: CASSDTGSNSPLHF. The CDR3, as DNA: TGTGCCAGCAGTGATACGGGCAGTAATTCACCCCTCCACTTT. J is TRBJ1-6 and V is TRBV2; the D is unclear. V lost 3 bases to trimming and J lost 6 bases, with 9 bases between them. From germline, CDR1 is SNHLY and CDR2 FYNNEI. The CDR3 is made up of 14 amino acids.

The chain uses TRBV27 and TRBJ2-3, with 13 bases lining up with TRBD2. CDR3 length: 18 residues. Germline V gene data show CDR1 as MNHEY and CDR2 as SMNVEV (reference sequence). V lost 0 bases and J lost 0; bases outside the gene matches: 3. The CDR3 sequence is CASSLSRLAGGSTDTQYF. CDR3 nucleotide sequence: TGTGCCAGCAGTTTATCTCGACTAGCGGGGGGTAGCACAGATACGCAGTATTTT.

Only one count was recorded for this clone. CDR3: CASSPYDTTLNTEAFF. DNA for the CDR3: TGTGCCAGCTCACCATATGACACAACTTTGAACACTGAAGCTTTCTTT. V usage is TRBV18 and J usage is TRBJ1-1; no clear D. The V gene lost 2 bases and the J gene lost 0 bases, with 13 bases spanning the gap. The V gene's germline CDR1 is KGHSH and CDR2 LQKENI. The CDR3 is made up of 16 amino acids.

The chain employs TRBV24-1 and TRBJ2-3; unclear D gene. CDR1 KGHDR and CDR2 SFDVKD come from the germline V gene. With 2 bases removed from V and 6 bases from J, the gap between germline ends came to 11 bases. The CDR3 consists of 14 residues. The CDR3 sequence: CATSDSTRLDTQYF. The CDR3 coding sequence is TGTGCCACCAGTGATTCGACGCGTTTGGATACGCAGTATTTT.

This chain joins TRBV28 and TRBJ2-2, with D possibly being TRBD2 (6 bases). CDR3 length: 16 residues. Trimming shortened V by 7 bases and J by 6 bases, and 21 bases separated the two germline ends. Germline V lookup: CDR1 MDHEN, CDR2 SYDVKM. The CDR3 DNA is TGTGCCAGCACAAAAAGCGGAGGGTTTCGGTCCGGGGAGCTGTTTTTT. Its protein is CASTKSGGFRSGELFF.

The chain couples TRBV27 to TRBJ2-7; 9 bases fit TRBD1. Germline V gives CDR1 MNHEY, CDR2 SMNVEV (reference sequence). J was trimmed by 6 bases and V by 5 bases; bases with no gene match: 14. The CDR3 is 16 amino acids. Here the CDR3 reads CASSPRVQGALAEQYV. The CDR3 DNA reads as TGTGCCAGCAGTCCCCGGGTACAGGGGGCGCTGGCCGAGCAGTACGTC.

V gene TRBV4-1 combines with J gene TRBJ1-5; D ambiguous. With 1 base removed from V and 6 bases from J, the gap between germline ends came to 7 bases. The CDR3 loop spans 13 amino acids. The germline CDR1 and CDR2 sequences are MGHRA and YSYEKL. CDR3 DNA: TGCGCCAGCAGCCAAGCAACGGCTCAGCCCCAGCATTTT. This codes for CASSQATAQPQHF.

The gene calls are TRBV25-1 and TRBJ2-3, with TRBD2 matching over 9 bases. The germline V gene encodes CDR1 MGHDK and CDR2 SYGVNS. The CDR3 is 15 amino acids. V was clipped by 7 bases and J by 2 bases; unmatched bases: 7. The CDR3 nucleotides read TGTGCCAGCACCCGGCTAGCGGGAAACACAGATACGCAGTATTTT. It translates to CASTRLAGNTDTQYF.

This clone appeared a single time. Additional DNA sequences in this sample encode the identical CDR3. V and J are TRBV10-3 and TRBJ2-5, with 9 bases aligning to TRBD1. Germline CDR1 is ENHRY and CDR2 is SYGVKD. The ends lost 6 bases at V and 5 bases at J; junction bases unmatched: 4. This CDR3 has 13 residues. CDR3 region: CAIRRQGGETQYF. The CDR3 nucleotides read TGTGCCATCAGGAGACAGGGGGGGGAGACCCAGTACTTC.